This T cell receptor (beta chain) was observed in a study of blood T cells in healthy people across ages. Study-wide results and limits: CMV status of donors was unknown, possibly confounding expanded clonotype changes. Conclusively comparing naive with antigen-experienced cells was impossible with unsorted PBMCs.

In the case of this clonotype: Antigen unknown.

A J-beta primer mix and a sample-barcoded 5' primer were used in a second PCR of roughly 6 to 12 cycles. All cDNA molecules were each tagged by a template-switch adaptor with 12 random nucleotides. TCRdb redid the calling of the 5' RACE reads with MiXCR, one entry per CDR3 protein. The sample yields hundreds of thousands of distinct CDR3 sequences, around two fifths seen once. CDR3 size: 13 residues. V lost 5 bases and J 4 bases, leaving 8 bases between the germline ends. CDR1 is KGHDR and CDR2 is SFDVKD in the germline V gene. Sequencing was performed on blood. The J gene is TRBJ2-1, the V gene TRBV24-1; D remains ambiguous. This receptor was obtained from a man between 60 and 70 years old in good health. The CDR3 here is CATSGEPYNEQFF. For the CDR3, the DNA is TGTGCCACCAGTGGGGAACCTTACAATGAGCAGTTCTTC.